This TCR beta chain was obtained from a study of Ad26.COV2.S vaccination and SARS-CoV-2 variants. About this clone itself: The same CDR3 is also encoded by other DNA sequences in this sample.

Treatment here: some 20 received Ad26.COV2.S at low or high dose, single or two shots; 5 received placebo; per-sample allocation not given. Day 63 following the first vaccine or placebo injection was when the samples were taken. Sequencing used immunoSEQ multiplex PCR; TCRdb keeps in-frame clones, though not all of them. Among 510,000 or so clones listed, roughly nine tenths were seen once. The V gene lost 5 bases and the J gene lost 1 base, with 2 bases spanning the gap. Per germline, CDR1 MNHEY and CDR2 SVGEGT. This CDR3 has 11 amino acids. V gene TRBV6-2 or TRBV6-3 combines with J gene TRBJ1-2; no definite D call. This sequence originates from a person aged 18-60 years who received the Ad26.COV2.S COVID-19 vaccine or a placebo. The sequencing used peripheral blood, collected in a trial of Ad26.COV2.S vaccine versus placebo. CDR3 in DNA: TGTGCCAGCAGTAATAACTATGGCTACACCTTC. Translation gives CASSNNYGYTF.